This entry lists 21 T cell receptor beta chains sequenced from one sample in a study of blood T cell repertoires in COVID-19. TCRdb keeps only in-frame clones here, not all; method: immunoSEQ multiplex PCR. The data hold approximately 280,000 clones, with around nine tenths observed a single time. Source material: PBMCs or T cells enriched from blood (not recorded which). Source of these receptors: a woman aged 18 to 35 who had recovered from COVID-19.

The genes are TRBV4-3 and TRBJ1-2, with 8 bases that match TRBD1. V was clipped by 1 base and J by 2 bases; unmatched bases: 6. The CDR3 runs to 16 residues. Germline lookup yields CDR1 LGHNA and CDR2 YSLEER. The chain's CDR3 is CASSQGAGTGNYGYTF. Written as DNA, the CDR3 is TGCGCCAGCAGCCAAGGGGCCGGGACAGGAAACTATGGCTACACCTTC.

This chain connects TRBV5-4 to TRBJ2-1, with 7 bases lining up with TRBD2. From germline, CDR1 is SGHNT and CDR2 YYREEE (reference sequence). The CDR3 consists of 16 residues. Trimming cost V 4 bases and J 6 bases; bases outside gene matches: 13. This CDR3 is CASSPLGGRKPNEQFF. CDR3 bases: TGTGCCAGCAGCCCCCTCGGCGGGAGAAAGCCCAATGAGCAGTTCTTC. Based on the CDR3 plus reference TRBV5-4 and TRBJ2-1, the full variable domain is ETGVTQSPTHLIKTRGQQVTLRCSSQSGHNTVSWYQQALGQGPQFIFQYYREEENGRGNFPPRFSGLQFPNYSSELNVNALELDDSALYLCASSPLGGRKPNEQFFGPGTRLTVL.

V and J are TRBV5-1 and TRBJ2-5, with a weak D call TRBD2 (7 bases). The CDR3 sequence is 16 residues long. V was trimmed by 6 bases and J by 3 bases, leaving 21 bases between them. The germline V gene has CDR1 SGHRS and CDR2 YFSETQ. The CDR3 here is CASTLGGANWEETQYF. CDR3 DNA: TGCGCCAGCACCCTAGGGGGGGCCAACTGGGAAGAGACCCAGTACTTC.

CDR3 in DNA: TGTGCCAGCAGTTCATCCGCGTCCTGGAATGAGCAGTTCTTC. Protein sequence: CASSSSASWNEQFF. This sequence joins TRBV27 and TRBJ2-1; D gene unclear. CDR1 and CDR2 (germline): MNHEY, SMNVEV (reference sequence). CDR3 length equals 14 residues. Deletions cut 4 bases from V and 7 bases from J, with 14 bases between.

This chain uses TRBV19 with TRBJ1-5; tentative D call: TRBD1 (5 bases). The CDR3 is 17 residues long. Trimming removed 5 bases at V and 0 bases at J, with 17 bases between. Germline CDR1 is LNHDA and CDR2 is SQIVND (reference sequence). CDR3: CASSPDTGPYSNQPQHF. Written as DNA, the CDR3 is TGTGCCAGTAGTCCGGACACAGGACCCTATAGCAATCAGCCCCAGCATTTT.

The gene calls are TRBV2 and TRBJ1-6; weak D call: TRBD1 (5 bases). The CDR3 consists of 18 residues. V was cut by 3 bases and J by 0 bases, with 15 bases left in between. Germline CDR1 SNHLY, CDR2 FYNNEI. DNA of the CDR3: TGTGCCAGCAGTGATTTAGGGGATGGAAGCTCCTATAATTCACCCCTCCACTTT. It specifies CASSDLGDGSSYNSPLHF.

The chain uses TRBV12-3 or TRBV12-4 and TRBJ1-1; D possibly corresponds to TRBD1 (6 bases). V gave up 8 bases and J gave up 3 bases, with 13 bases separating them. The CDR3 has 13 residues. CDR3 nucleotides: TGTGCCAGCGGGTACAGGGTGGACACTGAAGCTTTCTTT. Amino acids: CASGYRVDTEAFF.

This clone has only one observation. This chain joins TRBV12-3 or TRBV12-4 and TRBJ1-5; D is undetermined. Trimming shortened V by 6 bases and J by 6 bases, and 12 bases separated the two germline ends. The CDR3 contains 13 residues. The CDR3 DNA reads TGTGCCAGCAGCGCACCGGTTGGTCAGCCCCAGCATTTT. It is translated as CASSAPVGQPQHF.

The chain recombines TRBV5-8 with TRBJ2-3, with D hard to call. CDR3 length equals 14 residues. The germline gives CDR1 SGHTS, CDR2 YDEGEE. Trimming took off 0 bases at V and 0 bases at J, with 5 bases between the two ends. CDR3 sequence (DNA): TGTGCCAGCAGCTTGGGGCTTAGCACAGATACGCAGTATTTT. This sequence encodes CASSLGLSTDTQYF. Full variable domain (missing parts from reference TRBV5-8 and TRBJ2-3): EAGVTQSPTHLIKTRGQQATLRCSPISGHTSVYWYQQALGLGLQFLLWYDEGEERNRGNFPPRFSGRQFPNYSSELNVNALELEDSALYLCASSLGLSTDTQYFGPGTRLTVL.

The chain links TRBV4-3 to TRBJ2-3; 11 nucleotides align to TRBD2. Germline values: CDR1 LGHNA, CDR2 YSLEER. V shed 1 base and J 0 bases; nucleotides not matched to a gene: 12. The CDR3 is made up of 20 amino acids. Written as DNA, the CDR3 is TGCGCCAGCAGCCAAGTGGTACTAGCGGGGGCCCTTTTAAGCACAGATACGCAGTATTTT. Encoded protein: CASSQVVLAGALLSTDTQYF.

V usage is TRBV14 and J usage is TRBJ1-6; no clear D. CDR1 and CDR2 from the germline V gene are SGHDN and FVKESK. The CDR3 spans 14 residues. V shed 1 base and J shed 7 bases, with 8 bases lying between them. As DNA, the CDR3 is TGTGCCAGCAGCCAAGGGCGGGAAAATTCACCCCTCCACTTT. Translated: CASSQGRENSPLHF.

The gene calls are TRBV7-9 and TRBJ1-1; the match to TRBD1 covers 8 bases. Germline V gene sequence: CDR1 SEHNR, CDR2 FQNEAQ (reference sequence). V shed 5 bases, J shed 1 base, and the junction held 6 bases outside the gene matches. The CDR3 spans 15 residues. The CDR3 reads CASSHTDRANTEAFF. CDR3 bases: TGTGCCAGCAGCCACACGGACAGGGCGAACACTGAAGCTTTCTTT.

The chain joins TRBV4-1 to TRBJ1-6; 11 bases line up with TRBD1. V trimming: 4 bases; J trimming: 4 bases; junction bases outside the gene matches: 3. The CDR3 has 16 residues. Germline V lookup: CDR1 MGHRA, CDR2 YSYEKL. For the CDR3, the DNA is TGCGCCAGCAGCCCGGGACAGGGGGTTTATAATTCACCCCTCCACTTT. Its protein product is CASSPGQGVYNSPLHF.

The chain recombines TRBV27 with TRBJ2-7; D perhaps matches TRBD1 (6 bases). This CDR3 has 15 amino acids. Trimming stripped 7 bases from V and 1 base from J, with 17 bases between. In germline, CDR1 is MNHEY, CDR2 SMNVEV (reference sequence). The CDR3 nucleotides read TGTGCCAGCATCCCCACCCTCGACAGGTCCTACGAGCAGTACTTC. Protein sequence: CASIPTLDRSYEQYF.

V and J are TRBV4-2 and TRBJ2-1; a weak D match, TRBD2 (5 bases). V gave up 1 base and J gave up 2 bases, with 18 bases separating them. Germline loops: CDR1 LGHNA, CDR2 YNFKEQ. The length of the CDR3 is 18 residues. CDR3 in amino acids: CASSQGLWSEGPYNEQFF. The CDR3 nucleotides are TGTGCCAGCAGCCAAGGATTATGGTCAGAGGGTCCCTACAATGAGCAGTTCTTC.

This clone occurred once. The rearrangement joins TRBV20-1 to TRBJ2-7; D gene unclear. The CDR3 has 11 residues. V was pared by 3 bases and J by 1 base, with 4 bases between. Germline CDR1 DFQATT, CDR2 SNEGSKA (reference sequence). CDR3 DNA: TGCAGTGCTAGGCTATCCTACGAGCAGTACTTC. It encodes CSARLSYEQYF.

This clone is a singleton in its sample. J is TRBJ1-5 and V is TRBV30, with D tentatively TRBD1 (5 bases). CDR1 is GTSNPN, CDR2 SVGIG, per germline (reference sequence). This CDR3 contains 15 residues. V was pared by 0 bases and J by 6 bases, with 15 bases between. The CDR3: CAWSVRTGGGQPQHF. The CDR3 DNA reads as TGTGCCTGGAGTGTACGCACAGGCGGGGGTCAGCCCCAGCATTTT.

This rearrangement joins TRBV2 to TRBJ2-5; 12 nucleotides line up with TRBD2. V lost 4 bases to trimming and J lost 5 bases; unmatched junction nucleotides: 14. The CDR3 has 18 residues. CDR1 is SNHLY, CDR2 FYNNEI, per germline. CDR3 nucleotide sequence: TGTGCCAGCAGTGCTGCAACTAGCGGGGGGCCACGACGGGAGACCCAGTACTTC. This codes for CASSAATSGGPRRETQYF.

J is TRBJ2-7 and V is TRBV28; TRBD2 aligns across 11 bases. There are 16 residues in the CDR3. Germline CDR1 is MDHEN and CDR2 is SYDVKM. The V and J ends lost 6 bases and 5 bases, in that order; junction bases with no gene match: 12. The CDR3 loop reads CASSSLLLAGVHEQYF. As DNA, the CDR3 is TGTGCCAGCAGCTCTCTCTTACTAGCGGGAGTCCACGAGCAGTACTTC.

The rearrangement uses TRBV7-9 and TRBJ1-2; the match to TRBD1 covers 8 bases. CDR1 is SEHNR, CDR2 FQNEAQ, per germline (reference sequence). Trimming at V came to 5 bases and at J to 3 bases, leaving 8 bases not matched to a gene. The CDR3 covers 15 residues. The CDR3 DNA is TGTGCCAGCAGCCTTTTGGGACAGGTAGACTATGGCTACACCTTC. Protein: CASSLLGQVDYGYTF.

The chain couples TRBV7-2 to TRBJ2-2; TRBD1 is a possible D gene (5 bases). This CDR3 is built from 18 residues. V was pared by 1 base and J by 0 bases, with 15 bases between. Germline V lookup: CDR1 SGHTA, CDR2 FQGNSA. The CDR3 nucleotides read TGTGCCAGCAGCTTAGGGTGGGTAGAACAGGCGAACACCGGGGAGCTGTTTTTT. Amino acids: CASSLGWVEQANTGELFF. The full variable domain, with the rest looked up from reference TRBV7-2 and TRBJ2-2, is GAGVSQSPSNKVTEKGKDVELRCDPISGHTALYWYRQSLGQGLEFLIYFQGNSAPDKSGLPSDRFSAERTGGSVSTLTIQRTQQEDSAVYLCASSLGWVEQANTGELFFGEGSRLTVL.